This T cell receptor (beta chain) comes out of a study of vaccination effects on CD4 cells after COVID-19. Study-level findings and limits: Common cold coronavirus cross-reactivity was shown by only 1 of 255 vaccine-induced clones in healthy vaccinees. Researchers reported few convalescent patients and no early post-infection timepoints in the study.

ViraFEST assay sequencing came after antigen-specific CD4+ T cells were expanded with viral peptide pools. Upon completion of around 9 days in culture, CD4+ T cells were isolated. Nucleocapsid antibody tests were negative, and the vaccine recipients had no prior SARS-CoV-2 infection. Deletions cut 0 bases from V and 0 bases from J, with 12 bases between. The CDR3 extends over 17 amino acids. The germline V gene encodes CDR1 MGHRA and CDR2 YSYEKL. In the case of this clone: The antigen remains unidentified.

Using immunoSEQ multiplex PCR, the repertoire was profiled, and TCRdb retains in-frame clones only, with some absent. The sample includes tens of thousands of clones, roughly 72% seen only once; the top ten take 4%. The receptor was isolated from a human donor who received a COVID-19 vaccine. This chain uses TRBV4-1 with TRBJ2-1; D gene uncertain. This material consisted of CD4+ T cells from PBMCs cultured with HCoV-OC43 spike peptides, taken before COVID-19 vaccination. Indicated subset: HCoV-OC43 spike overlapping peptide pool stimulation. CDR3 nucleotides: TGCGCCAGCAGCCAAGATTATATAGGAATCTCCTACAATGAGCAGTTCTTC. Amino acid sequence: CASSQDYIGISYNEQFF.